These T cell receptor beta chains were read from a single sample in a study of molecular identifiers for immune sequencing clone quantification. From the PCR reads, TCRdb called clonotypes with MiXCR, one entry per CDR3 protein. The repertoire has under 350,000 distinct CDR3 sequences, roughly 24% of them found once; the top ten carry 0.65% to 0.75%. The sequenced sample was naive CD8+ T cells from blood, with Jurkat cell RNA spiked in. Every receptor here comes from a human donor in good health. Some libraries in this study had Jurkat cell RNA spiked in. Both conserved end residues are part of each CDR3. A D gene is named only where the DNA matches it firmly. The listing skips clone size in some rows; elsewhere it reads once, few, many or a size class.

d_call: .
j_call: TRBJ2-7
clone_size: few
v_call: TRBV4-1
cdr3_length: 16
cdr3_aa: CASSQGLSSSSYEQYF
cdr3_nt: TGCGCCAGCAGCCAAGGTCTCAGTTCGAGCTCCTACGAGCAGTACTTC

d_call: .
j_call: TRBJ2-2
clone_size: many
v_call: TRBV2
cdr3_length: 13
cdr3_aa: CASSHQTPRELFF
cdr3_nt: TGTGCCAGCAGTCACCAGACACCGCGGGAGCTGTTTTTT

d_call: .
j_call: TRBJ2-4
clone_size: many
v_call: TRBV7-3
cdr3_length: 15
cdr3_aa: CASSLPGLAKNIQYF
cdr3_nt: TGTGCCAGCAGCTTACCAGGTCTAGCCAAAAACATTCAGTACTTC

d_call: TRBD2
j_call: TRBJ2-5
clone_size: .
v_call: TRBV5-1
cdr3_length: 15
cdr3_aa: CASGEGGSGGEPQYF
cdr3_nt: TGCGCCAGCGGCGAGGGAGGGAGCGGGGGTGAGCCCCAGTACTTC

d_call: .
j_call: TRBJ2-7
clone_size: few
v_call: TRBV11-2
cdr3_length: 15
cdr3_aa: CASSLPSASLNEQYF
cdr3_nt: TGTGCCAGCAGCTTACCCTCGGCCAGTTTGAACGAGCAGTACTTC

d_call: TRBD1
j_call: TRBJ1-1
clone_size: .
v_call: TRBV4-1
cdr3_length: 16
cdr3_aa: CASSHHPGGSYTEAFF
cdr3_nt: TGCGCCAGCAGCCATCATCCAGGGGGTTCCTACACTGAAGCTTTCTTT

d_call: TRBD1
j_call: TRBJ1-4
clone_size: few
v_call: TRBV7-9
cdr3_length: 15
cdr3_aa: CASSLVTGGFEKLFF
cdr3_nt: TGTGCCAGCAGCTTGGTGACAGGGGGCTTTGAAAAACTGTTTTTT

d_call: TRBD1
j_call: TRBJ1-1
clone_size: .
v_call: TRBV6-5
cdr3_length: 15
cdr3_aa: CASSYEVTGGTEAFF
cdr3_nt: TGTGCCAGCAGTTACGAGGTAACAGGGGGGACTGAAGCTTTCTTT

d_call: TRBD1
j_call: TRBJ1-1
clone_size: few
v_call: TRBV7-9
cdr3_length: 13
cdr3_aa: CASSSGQGTEAFF
cdr3_nt: TGTGCCAGCAGTTCGGGACAGGGCACTGAAGCTTTCTTT

d_call: TRBD2
j_call: TRBJ2-5
clone_size: .
v_call: TRBV15
cdr3_length: 17
cdr3_aa: CATSRDGGLAAQETQYF
cdr3_nt: TGTGCCACCAGCAGAGATGGGGGACTAGCGGCCCAAGAGACCCAGTACTTC

d_call: .
j_call: TRBJ2-3
clone_size: many
v_call: TRBV29-1
cdr3_length: 15
cdr3_aa: CSVEGKTGSTDTQYF
cdr3_nt: TGCAGCGTTGAAGGGAAGACTGGGAGCACAGATACGCAGTATTTT

d_call: .
j_call: TRBJ2-7
clone_size: many
v_call: TRBV29-1
cdr3_length: 13
cdr3_aa: CSVEGTYEGEQYF
cdr3_nt: TGCAGCGTTGAAGGGACCTACGAGGGCGAGCAGTACTTC

d_call: .
j_call: TRBJ2-2
clone_size: few
v_call: TRBV4-3
cdr3_length: 15
cdr3_aa: CASSLDRTNTGELFF
cdr3_nt: TGCGCCAGCAGCCTGGACAGAACGAACACCGGGGAGCTGTTTTTT

d_call: .
j_call: TRBJ2-6
clone_size: many
v_call: TRBV19
cdr3_length: 14
cdr3_aa: CASSIAAGANVLTF
cdr3_nt: TGTGCCAGTAGTATAGCTGCTGGGGCCAACGTCCTGACTTTC

d_call: .
j_call: TRBJ2-1
clone_size: .
v_call: TRBV29-1
cdr3_length: 13
cdr3_aa: CSVEEGQYNEQFF
cdr3_nt: TGCAGCGTTGAAGAGGGGCAGTACAATGAGCAGTTCTTC

d_call: .
j_call: TRBJ1-3
clone_size: many
v_call: TRBV30
cdr3_length: 12
cdr3_aa: CAWSPSGNTIYF
cdr3_nt: TGTGCCTGGAGCCCCTCTGGAAACACCATATATTTT